This T cell receptor (beta chain) was recovered during a study of cytomegalovirus exposure and HLA in healthy donors. Notes on the study in general: Earlier analysis yielded a pattern in which most TCR beta V segments were productive about 90% or about 30% of the time.

Comments on this clone: The target antigen is unknown.

The length of the CDR3 is 15 residues. Germline V gives CDR1 SGHVS, CDR2 FNYEAQ. V lost 2 bases, J lost 0 bases, and 10 bases lay in between. The PCR was carried out with 60 Vbeta primers and 13 Jbeta primers. This table comes from immunoSEQ multiplex PCR, and its TCRdb copy is limited to in-frame clones, with some not included. Seen here are about 190,000 clones, over 75% observed once, and the top ten hold more than 1.5%. This receptor was obtained from a man aged 18-30 years in good health and CMV-seronegative. This chain links TRBV7-6 with TRBJ1-1; D is perhaps TRBD1 (5 bases). The source material was PBMCs. The DNA of the CDR3 is TGTGCCAGCAGCTTATCACAGGTTATGAACACTGAAGCTTTCTTT. The encoded protein is CASSLSQVMNTEAFF.